Following are 14 T cell receptor beta chains from one sample sequenced in a study of blood T cell repertoires in COVID-19. Method: immunoSEQ multiplex PCR; TCRdb's copy keeps in-frame clones and lacks some. The profile covers roughly 120,000 clones, with approximately 82% appearing a single time and approximately 2.3% taken by the ten largest. Sequenced input: peripheral blood. All receptors derive from a man aged 25 to 45 with acute or convalescent COVID-19.

This rearrangement joins TRBV6-6 to TRBJ2-2, with 9 bases that match TRBD1. The V gene's germline CDR1 is MNHNY and CDR2 SVGAGI (reference sequence). The J segment lost 2 bases and the V segment lost 2 bases, leaving 3 bases of the junction unmatched. This CDR3 spans 16 amino acids. The CDR3 reads CASSYGTGKNTGELFF. CDR3 DNA: TGTGCCAGCAGTTACGGGACAGGGAAAAACACCGGGGAGCTGTTTTTT.

This clone was counted once. V and J are TRBV29-1 and TRBJ2-7, with a tentative D call TRBD1 (5 bases). Germline V gene lookup returns CDR1 SQVTM and CDR2 ANQGSEA. The CDR3 extends over 14 amino acids. Deletions cut 6 bases from V and 3 bases from J, with 18 bases between. The CDR3 nucleotides read TGCAGCGTACCAGACAGTCGAAAAAACTACGAGCAGTACGTC. Its translation: CSVPDSRKNYEQYV.

The chain links TRBV9 to TRBJ1-4, with TRBD1 identical over 11 bases. The V segment lost 4 bases and the J segment 7 bases; nucleotides outside the gene matches: 9. CDR1 SGDLS and CDR2 YYNGEE come from the germline V gene. The CDR3 is 16 amino acids. The DNA for the CDR3 is TGTGCCAGCAGCTCAGAAGGGGGGACAGGGGGTGAAAAACTGTTTTTT. It codes for CASSSEGGTGGEKLFF.

This chain links TRBV20-1 with TRBJ2-1; the match to TRBD2 covers 9 bases. This CDR3 is built from 14 residues. The V and J ends lost 6 bases and 10 bases, in that order; junction bases with no gene match: 13. The V gene's germline CDR1 is DFQATT and CDR2 SNEGSKA (reference sequence). The CDR3 loop is CSASSGSNLAEQFF. DNA of the CDR3: TGCAGTGCAAGTAGCGGGAGCAATCTCGCCGAGCAGTTCTTC.

The chain joins TRBV18 to TRBJ1-3; D not certain. The V gene's germline CDR1 is KGHSH and CDR2 LQKENI. Trimming took off 3 bases at V and 0 bases at J, with 12 bases between the two ends. The CDR3 is 16 amino acids. This CDR3 reads CASSPEAASSGNTIYF. The CDR3 DNA follows: TGTGCCAGCTCACCCGAGGCGGCGAGCTCTGGAAACACCATATATTTT. Complete variable domain (other parts from reference TRBV18 and TRBJ1-3): NAGVMQNPRHLVRRRGQEARLRCSPMKGHSHVYWYRQLPEEGLKFMVYLQKENIIDESGMPKERFSAEFPKEGPSILRIQQVVRGDSAAYFCASSPEAASSGNTIYFGEGSWLTVV.

This clone was observed a handful of times. V gene TRBV11-2 combines with J gene TRBJ1-1, with a possible D match to TRBD1 (6 bases). The CDR3 runs 15 residues. Germline values: CDR1 SGHAT, CDR2 FQNNGV. The V end was cut by 5 bases, the J end by 1 base, with 14 bases between. CDR3 nucleotides: TGTGCCAGCAGCCGATGGGACACGGAGAACACTGAAGCTTTCTTT. Translation gives CASSRWDTENTEAFF.

The rearrangement joins TRBV5-5 to TRBJ1-6; the D is unclear. This CDR3 is built from 18 residues. V dropped 0 bases and J dropped 4 bases, with 17 bases sitting between them. CDR1 and CDR2 from the germline V gene are SGHKS and YYEKEE (reference sequence). The CDR3, as DNA: TGTGCCAGCAGCTTGGCCGGGTTACCAAGCCAGTATAATTCACCCCTCCACTTT. This sequence encodes CASSLAGLPSQYNSPLHF.

V is TRBV7-8 and J is TRBJ2-1; 13 bases match TRBD2. The ends lost 5 bases at V and 10 bases at J; junction bases unmatched: 5. CDR3 size: 14 residues. Germline V CDR1 and CDR2: SGHVS, FQNEAQ. This chain's CDR3 is CASSPRTSGGEQFF. The CDR3 region has the DNA TGTGCCAGCAGCCCTAGGACTAGCGGGGGCGAGCAGTTCTTC.

This clone is a singleton in its sample. This rearrangement joins TRBV5-4 to TRBJ1-2; the D gene is possibly TRBD1 (6 bases). The germline V gene encodes CDR1 SGHNT and CDR2 YYREEE (reference sequence). V lost 0 bases to trimming and J lost 8 bases, with 8 bases between them. The CDR3 contains 12 residues. The chain's CDR3 is CASSLDRAGYTF. CDR3 sequence (DNA): TGTGCCAGCAGCTTGGACAGGGCCGGCTACACCTTC.

The chain is built from TRBV19 and TRBJ2-1; weak D call: TRBD1 (6 bases). The CDR3 totals 16 residues. Germline lookup yields CDR1 LNHDA and CDR2 SQIVND (reference sequence). V was clipped by 4 bases and J by 4 bases, with 17 bases between them. The CDR3 DNA follows: TGTGCCAGTAGTACTCGAAGGGGGTTGGAGTACAATGAGCAGTTCTTC. Translated, it gives CASSTRRGLEYNEQFF. Full variable domain (missing parts from reference TRBV19 and TRBJ2-1): DGGITQSPKYLFRKEGQNVTLSCEQNLNHDAMYWYRQDPGQGLRLIYYSQIVNDFQKGDIAEGYSVSREKKESFPLTVTSAQKNPTAFYLCASSTRRGLEYNEQFFGPGTRLTVL.

The chain is built from TRBV7-6 and TRBJ1-2; 8 bases align to TRBD1. The J segment lost 7 bases and the V segment lost 1 base, leaving 17 bases of the junction unmatched. This CDR3 is 18 amino acids long. Looked up from germline, CDR1 is SGHVS and CDR2 is FNYEAQ. CDR3 coding DNA: TGTGCCAGCAGCTTAGGTCCAGGGGGCGTAAGAAACTATGGTGGCTACACCTTC. Translating gives CASSLGPGGVRNYGGYTF.

The chain couples TRBV30 to TRBJ2-1, with D perhaps matching TRBD1 (5 bases). Trimming took off 5 bases at V and 7 bases at J, with 9 bases between the two ends. Germline V lookup: CDR1 GTSNPN, CDR2 SVGIG (reference sequence). This CDR3 has 11 amino acids. CDR3: CAWGRANEQFF. Written as DNA, the CDR3 is TGTGCCTGGGGCAGGGCAAATGAGCAGTTCTTC.

The rearrangement joins TRBV12-3 or TRBV12-4 to TRBJ1-6, with a tentative D call TRBD1 (6 bases). The V gene lost 3 bases and the J gene lost 10 bases, with 10 bases spanning the gap. The CDR3 covers 13 residues. In nucleotides, the CDR3 is TGTGCCAGCAGTTTGTGGGGGGGCTCACCCCTCCACTTT. Amino acids: CASSLWGGSPLHF.

This sequence joins TRBV29-1 and TRBJ2-1; TRBD2 agrees at 8 bases. The CDR3 has 15 amino acids. The V gene end was trimmed by 1 base and the J gene end by 7 bases; junction bases not matched to a gene: 9. CDR1 is SQVTM, CDR2 ANQGSEA, per germline. Here the CDR3 reads CSVEALAGVLNEQFF. The CDR3 DNA reads TGCAGCGTTGAAGCCCTAGCGGGCGTTTTGAATGAGCAGTTCTTC.